This entry lists 28 T cell receptor beta chains sequenced from one sample in a study of response to subunit inactivated influenza vaccine. A single record per CDR3 protein comes from TCRdb applying MiXCR to the RT-PCR reads. Altogether 550,000 to 650,000 distinct CDR3 sequences are present, over 9.5% being singletons, with the ten largest covering roughly a tenth. The material was PBMCs from blood, obtained on the day of vaccination. The origin of the receptors is a man in his forties or fifties who received an inactivated influenza vaccine.

The rearrangement links TRBV5-1 to TRBJ2-7; 7 nucleotides agree with TRBD1. Germline trimming cut 2 bases from V and 2 bases from J; bases unmatched to any gene: 7. The CDR3 consists of 15 residues. Germline-derived CDR1 and CDR2 are SGHRS and YFSETQ. The CDR3 loop is CASSFGSGGAYEQYF. Written as DNA, the CDR3 is TGCGCCAGCAGCTTTGGTTCAGGGGGAGCCTACGAGCAGTACTTC. The full variable domain, with the rest looked up from reference TRBV5-1 and TRBJ2-7, is KAGVTQTPRYLIKTRGQQVTLSCSPISGHRSVSWYQQTPGQGLQFLFEYFSETQRNKGNFPGRFSGRQFSNSRSEMNVSTLELGDSALYLCASSFGSGGAYEQYFGPGTRLTVT.

A few counts support this clonotype. The chain carries TRBV20-1 and TRBJ2-1, with a weak D call TRBD1 (5 bases). This CDR3 is 16 amino acids long. The V gene lost 0 bases and the J gene lost 0 bases, with 12 bases spanning the gap. From germline, CDR1 is DFQATT and CDR2 SNEGSKA (reference sequence). This CDR3 reads CSARDFYRSSYNEQFF. The CDR3 bases are TGCAGTGCTAGAGATTTTTACAGGAGCTCCTACAATGAGCAGTTCTTC.

The chain uses TRBV12-3 or TRBV12-4 and TRBJ2-7, with TRBD2 as a possible D gene (6 bases). The V end was cut by 5 bases, the J end by 6 bases, with 20 bases between. CDR3 size: 15 residues. The CDR3 bases are TGTGCCAGCAGTCTCGCTGGCGGGACCTCAAGCGAGCAGTACTTC. Translating gives CASSLAGGTSSEQYF.

The chain recombines TRBV5-1 with TRBJ2-6, with 7 positions matching TRBD1. Germline CDR1 and CDR2: SGHRS and YFSETQ. V lost 3 bases and J lost 6; bases outside the gene matches: 6. This CDR3 region has 15 residues. In DNA, the CDR3 is TGCGCCAGCAGCTACGACAGGGTTCTGGCCAACGTCCTGACTTTC. Its protein is CASSYDRVLANVLTF.

This clonotype has a handful of counts. V gene TRBV9 combines with J gene TRBJ2-1; 15 bases match TRBD2. CDR1 and CDR2 (germline): SGDLS, YYNGEE. Trimming cost V 0 bases and J 1 base; bases outside gene matches: 5. The CDR3 is 19 amino acids. CDR3 DNA sequence: TGTGCCAGCAGCGTAGGTCCCGGGACTAGCGGGAGGTCCTACAATGAGCAGTTCTTC. Protein: CASSVGPGTSGRSYNEQFF.

CDR3 nucleotides: TGTGCCAGCAGCCAAGTAGTCCATCAAGGAACGGATACGCAGTATTTT. This sequence encodes CASSQVVHQGTDTQYF. The chain couples TRBV4-2 to TRBJ2-3, with no clear D. This CDR3 is 16 amino acids long. Trimming removed 1 base at V and 6 bases at J, with 17 bases between. The germline V gene has CDR1 LGHNA and CDR2 YNFKEQ.

The chain employs TRBV4-2 and TRBJ2-7; D is possibly TRBD2 (6 bases). The V gene's germline CDR1 is LGHNA and CDR2 YNFKEQ. Trimming cost V 0 bases and J 4 bases, with 16 bases left between them. The CDR3 is 16 residues long. This CDR3 reads CASSQDGAGSVYEQYF. For the CDR3, the DNA is TGTGCCAGCAGCCAAGATGGGGCCGGGAGTGTGTACGAGCAGTACTTC.

The V call is TRBV4-2, the J call TRBJ2-1, with D possibly being TRBD2 (5 bases). Germline assignment: CDR1 LGHNA and CDR2 YNFKEQ. The ends were cut back, 0 bases at V and 9 bases at J, with 12 bases in the middle. CDR3 size: 14 residues. Here the CDR3 DNA reads TGTGCCAGCAGCCAAGAAACTAGTTGGGGTGAGCAGTTCTTC. It translates to CASSQETSWGEQFF.

A few counts support this clonotype. CDR3 in DNA: TGTGCCATCAGTGAGTCGACGGGGGGACTCGGAAACATTCAGTACTTC. Translated, it gives CAISESTGGLGNIQYF. This chain joins TRBV10-3 and TRBJ2-4; 7 positions agree with TRBD2. The trim removed 0 bases at V and 6 bases at J, leaving 8 bases unmatched. The germline V gene has CDR1 ENHRY and CDR2 SYGVKD. There are 16 residues in the CDR3.

The chain employs TRBV2 and TRBJ2-3, with TRBD2 matching over 9 bases. The CDR3 is 14 residues long. V gave up 7 bases and J gave up 4 bases; unmatched junction bases: 6. In germline, CDR1 is SNHLY, CDR2 FYNNEI. In DNA form, the CDR3 reads TGTGCCAGCACCGGACTAGCGTCCGCAGATACGCAGTATTTT. This codes for CASTGLASADTQYF.

This chain joins TRBV4-2 and TRBJ2-1; 10 positions match TRBD1. Germline V lookup: CDR1 LGHNA, CDR2 YNFKEQ. This CDR3 has 17 residues. V shed 9 bases and J 6 bases; nucleotides not matched to a gene: 17. The CDR3 here is CARAGTGVTPVSNEQFF. The CDR3 coding sequence is TGTGCCAGGGCCGGGACAGGGGTTACCCCAGTGAGCAATGAGCAGTTCTTC.

This clonotype showed up many times. V gene TRBV29-1 combines with J gene TRBJ2-2; D tentatively reads TRBD1 or TRBD2 (7 bases each). V gave up 7 bases and J gave up 4 bases, with 16 bases separating them. CDR1 and CDR2 (germline): SQVTM, ANQGSEA. The CDR3 is 14 amino acids. In DNA, the CDR3 is TGCAGCGCTGGGAGGGGGCATGGCACCGGGGAGCTGTTTTTT. Its protein product is CSAGRGHGTGELFF.

This clonotype appeared many times. The chain links TRBV5-1 to TRBJ2-3; D call uncertain. V gave up 0 bases and J gave up 0 bases, with 2 bases separating them. The germline gives CDR1 SGHRS, CDR2 YFSETQ. The CDR3 length is 13 residues. Here the CDR3 DNA reads TGCGCCAGCAGCTTGGTCAGCACAGATACGCAGTATTTT. Its translation: CASSLVSTDTQYF.

The chain's CDR3 is CASRDRRYSNQPQHF. The DNA for the CDR3 is TGTGCCAGCAGGGACAGGAGGTATAGCAATCAGCCCCAGCATTTT. The chain uses TRBV2 and TRBJ1-5; 7 bases align to TRBD1. There are 15 residues in the CDR3. CDR1 is SNHLY, CDR2 FYNNEI, per germline. J gave up 0 bases and V 6 bases, and 5 bases lay outside the gene matches.

This clonotype was counted only a few times. This rearrangement joins TRBV11-2 to TRBJ2-5, with TRBD1 matching over 7 bases. Germline CDR1 and CDR2: SGHAT and FQNNGV. With 3 bases clipped from V and 0 bases from J, the junction kept 4 bases outside the gene matches. The CDR3 loop spans 15 amino acids. The CDR3 sequence is CASSFATGDQETQYF. CDR3 nucleotide sequence: TGTGCCAGCAGCTTTGCAACAGGGGACCAAGAGACCCAGTACTTC.

This clonotype was observed at least ten times. V is TRBV29-1 and J is TRBJ2-3, with D possibly TRBD2 on 6 matching bases. V lost 4 bases to trimming and J lost 3 bases, with 14 bases between them. Germline V lookup: CDR1 SQVTM, CDR2 ANQGSEA. The CDR3 covers 14 residues. In nucleotides, the CDR3 is TGCAGCGTTGCGGGCAGGACTAAGACAGATACGCAGTATTTT. Translating it yields CSVAGRTKTDTQYF.

In DNA, the CDR3 is TGTGCCAGCAGCTTAGATTCAGACCTAGCATGGGAGCAGTACTTC. Encoded protein: CASSLDSDLAWEQYF. V gene TRBV7-2 combines with J gene TRBJ2-7, with a weak D call TRBD2 (5 bases). Germline V gene data show CDR1 as SGHTA and CDR2 as FQGNSA. V was pared by 1 base and J by 7 bases, with 17 bases between. CDR3 length: 15 amino acids.

V usage is TRBV20-1 and J usage is TRBJ2-7; 11 bases line up with TRBD2. The CDR3 contains 17 residues. V lost 0 bases to trimming and J lost 2 bases; unmatched junction nucleotides: 9. Germline-derived CDR1 and CDR2 are DFQATT and SNEGSKA (reference sequence). CDR3 in DNA: TGCAGTGCTAGAGATCTTGCGAAACTAGCGGGGGCCTACGAGCAGTACTTC. Translation gives CSARDLAKLAGAYEQYF.

This clonotype has just a few counts. This sequence joins TRBV20-1 and TRBJ1-4; D gene uncertain. Trimming left V 7 bases short and J 10 bases short, with 16 bases between. CDR1 and CDR2 (germline): DFQATT, SNEGSKA (reference sequence). The length of the CDR3 is 12 residues. CDR3 nucleotides: TGCAGTGTCCAGAGGGAGGAGGGAAAACTGTTTTTT. As protein: CSVQREEGKLFF.

The chain recombines TRBV5-1 with TRBJ2-1; D is unclear. This CDR3 contains 13 residues. Germline V lookup: CDR1 SGHRS, CDR2 YFSETQ. Trimming took 1 base from V and 8 from J, leaving 10 bases between them. The CDR3 region has the DNA TGCGCCAGCAGCTTGCGACCGGAGCATGAGCAGTTCTTC. Amino acid sequence: CASSLRPEHEQFF.

This clonotype was found a few times. V gene TRBV3-1 combines with J gene TRBJ2-7; D is possibly TRBD2 (6 bases). Germline V gives CDR1 LGHDT, CDR2 YNNKEL (reference sequence). V dropped 8 bases and J dropped 6 bases, with 14 bases sitting between them. This CDR3 spans 12 amino acids. The CDR3 DNA sequence: TGTGCCAGCCGGTCGGGGGTTGGCGAGCAGTACTTC. Translating it yields CASRSGVGEQYF.

Many counts were recorded for this clonotype. The chain combines TRBV7-2 with TRBJ2-7; 10 nucleotides match TRBD2. CDR1 is SGHTA and CDR2 is FQGNSA in the germline V gene. There are 15 residues in the CDR3. Germline trimming cut 4 bases from V and 9 bases from J; bases unmatched to any gene: 12. The CDR3: CASSSLTSGLTGQYF. For the CDR3, the DNA is TGTGCCAGCAGCTCCTTGACTAGCGGGTTAACGGGGCAGTACTTC. The full variable domain, rest sourced from reference TRBV7-2 and TRBJ2-7, is GAGVSQSPSNKVTEKGKDVELRCDPISGHTALYWYRQSLGQGLEFLIYFQGNSAPDKSGLPSDRFSAERTGGSVSTLTIQRTQQEDSAVYLCASSSLTSGLTGQYFGPGTRLTVT.

CDR3 region: CASRNRINYGYTF. CDR3 bases: TGTGCCAGCAGAAATAGGATTAACTATGGCTACACCTTC. The J gene is TRBJ1-2, the V gene TRBV6-1, with D uncertain. Deletions cut 6 bases from V and 1 base from J, with 9 bases between. The CDR3 sequence is 13 residues long. The germline V gene encodes CDR1 MNHNS and CDR2 SASEGT.

The chain combines TRBV6-1 with TRBJ2-5; TRBD2 aligns across 13 bases. Trimming removed 6 bases from V and 3 bases from J; junction bases left unmatched: 4. There are 15 residues in the CDR3. Germline V gene sequence: CDR1 MNHNS, CDR2 SASEGT. CDR3 in amino acids: CASRWTSGGKETQYF. CDR3 DNA: TGTGCCAGCAGGTGGACTAGCGGGGGAAAAGAGACCCAGTACTTC.

In this sample, this clonotype turned up a few times. V and J are TRBV12-3 or TRBV12-4 and TRBJ2-2; the match to TRBD2 covers 7 bases. Trimming took 4 bases from V and 0 from J; bases not matched to a gene: 2. CDR3 length: 15 residues. CDR3 protein: CASSYAGANTGELFF. CDR3 coding DNA: TGTGCCAGCAGTTATGCGGGAGCGAACACCGGGGAGCTGTTTTTT.

This clonotype was seen a handful of times. The chain employs TRBV29-1 and TRBJ2-1; 7 nucleotides line up with TRBD1. The junction had 7 bases not matched to a gene; V was cut back by 5 bases and J by 0 bases. CDR1 SQVTM and CDR2 ANQGSEA come from the germline V gene. CDR3 length equals 15 residues. The CDR3 sequence is CSVYTGVSSYNEQFF. DNA for the CDR3: TGCAGCGTTTACACAGGGGTCAGCTCCTACAATGAGCAGTTCTTC.

This clonotype was recorded many times. The rearrangement links TRBV28 to TRBJ2-4, with 7 positions matching TRBD1. The germline V gene has CDR1 MDHEN and CDR2 SYDVKM. J lost 1 base, V lost 4 bases, and 10 bases had no gene match. The CDR3 runs to 17 residues. Here the CDR3 DNA reads TGTGCCAGCAGTTCCCTGAGGGGGCCTAGCGCCAAAAACATTCAGTACTTC. Its translation is CASSSLRGPSAKNIQYF.

The chain links TRBV20-1 to TRBJ2-7; TRBD2 matches at 7 bases. The CDR3 spans 14 residues. After removal of 2 bases from V and 5 bases from J, the junction contained 9 bases not matched to a gene. Germline V gene sequence: CDR1 DFQATT, CDR2 SNEGSKA (reference sequence). The CDR3 here is CSARHLGGKNEQYF. The CDR3 DNA reads TGCAGTGCTAGACACCTCGGGGGGAAAAACGAGCAGTACTTC.